Sequencing of this T cell receptor beta chain was carried out in a study of T-cell memory formation after mild COVID-19. Study at large: TCR clusters largely stayed donor specific.

The CDR3 runs to 14 residues. The V end lost 0 bases, the J end lost 5 bases, and 13 bases lay between the germline ends. Germline V gives CDR1 SQVTM, CDR2 ANQGSEA. With constant-segment primers, 5'RACE yielded cDNA libraries of TCR alpha and TCR beta that carried sample barcodes and UMIs. Each CDR3 protein gets one entry after TCRdb re-called the 5' RACE reads with MiXCR. The sample includes 550,000 to 650,000 distinct CDR3 sequences, 15% to 20% of them seen just once. This receptor was taken from an adult woman who had mild COVID-19 (a few samples of this study predate the infection). Cell type and time point are not known. The V gene is TRBV29-1, the J gene TRBJ1-2, with unresolved D. The sequenced material came from PBMCs or a T cell subset sorted from them (not recorded which). This CDR3 is CSVEEGPRGYGYTF. In DNA, the CDR3 is TGCAGCGTTGAAGAGGGCCCACGGGGTTATGGCTACACCTTC.